This T cell receptor (beta chain) was documented in a study of T-cell reconstitution after alpha-beta-depleted transplantation in children. Using unique molecular identifiers, the investigators prepared the TCRbeta library. One entry per CDR3 protein results from TCRdb running MiXCR on the PCR reads. The table includes roughly 610,000 distinct CDR3 sequences, 10% to 13% detected once. V lost 8 bases to trimming and J lost 1 base; unmatched junction nucleotides: 26. CDR3 length: 21 residues. In germline, CDR1 is SGHTA, CDR2 FQGTGA. This clonotype was observed a handful of times. The V gene is TRBV7-3, the J gene TRBJ2-7; 10 bases map to TRBD2. The receptor was isolated from a human donor who donated a stem cell graft to a child with acute myeloid leukemia. The source was PBMCs from the stem cell graft donor, collected from the stem cell graft. The chain's CDR3 is CASAPSRLLGTTSGTSYEQYF. The CDR3 DNA reads as TGTGCCAGCGCCCCGAGCCGACTTTTGGGGACAACTAGCGGGACATCCTACGAGCAGTACTTC.